This T cell receptor (beta chain) emerged from a study of response to subunit inactivated influenza vaccine. General study findings and limits: Few new T cells, the authors suggested, are recruited by each seasonal influenza vaccination.

Many counts were recorded for this clonotype. Antigen: not known. Each CDR3 protein is one row after TCRdb ran MiXCR on the RT-PCR reads. The repertoire has 540,000 or so distinct CDR3 sequences, 10% to 15% of them found once; the top ten carry around 13%. Germline CDR1 reads SGDLS; CDR2 reads YYNGEE. The CDR3 loop spans 17 amino acids. V lost 3 bases and J lost 4; bases outside the gene matches: 8. The rearrangement links TRBV9 to TRBJ2-3; 13 positions match TRBD2. The sample consisted of PBMCs from blood, taken about 6 weeks after vaccination. The sequence was collected from a man between 50 and 59 years old who received an inactivated influenza vaccine. DNA of the CDR3: TGTGCCAGCAGCGCCGTTGGACTAGCGGGAGCAGCAGATACGCAGTATTTT. As protein: CASSAVGLAGAADTQYF.